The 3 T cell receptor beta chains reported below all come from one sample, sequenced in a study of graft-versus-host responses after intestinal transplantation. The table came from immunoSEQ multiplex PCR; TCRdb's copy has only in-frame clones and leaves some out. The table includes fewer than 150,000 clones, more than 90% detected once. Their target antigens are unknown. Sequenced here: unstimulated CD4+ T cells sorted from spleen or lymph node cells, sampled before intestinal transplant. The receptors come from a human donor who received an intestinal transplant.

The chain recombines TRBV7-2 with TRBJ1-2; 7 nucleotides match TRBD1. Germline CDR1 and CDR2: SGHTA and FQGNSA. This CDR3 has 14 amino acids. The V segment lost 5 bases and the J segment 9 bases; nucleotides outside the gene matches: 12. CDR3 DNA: TGTGCCAGCAGCCCTAGGCCTACGACAGGGAGCTACACCTTC. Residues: CASSPRPTTGSYTF. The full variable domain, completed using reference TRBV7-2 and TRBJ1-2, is GAGVSQSPSNKVTEKGKDVELRCDPISGHTALYWYRQSLGQGLEFLIYFQGNSAPDKSGLPSDRFSAERTGGSVSTLTIQRTQQEDSAVYLCASSPRPTTGSYTFGSGTRLTVV.

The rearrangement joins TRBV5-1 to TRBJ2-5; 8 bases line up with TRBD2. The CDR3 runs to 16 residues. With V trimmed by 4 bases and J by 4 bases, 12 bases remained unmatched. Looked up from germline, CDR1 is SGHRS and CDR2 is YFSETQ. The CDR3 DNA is TGCGCCAGCAGCCCTTTAGGACTAGCCGGTGGAGAGACCCAGTACTTC. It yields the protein CASSPLGLAGGETQYF. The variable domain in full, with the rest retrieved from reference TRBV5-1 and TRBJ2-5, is KAGVTQTPRYLIKTRGQQVTLSCSPISGHRSVSWYQQTPGQGLQFLFEYFSETQRNKGNFPGRFSGRQFSNSRSEMNVSTLELGDSALYLCASSPLGLAGGETQYFGPGTRLLVL.

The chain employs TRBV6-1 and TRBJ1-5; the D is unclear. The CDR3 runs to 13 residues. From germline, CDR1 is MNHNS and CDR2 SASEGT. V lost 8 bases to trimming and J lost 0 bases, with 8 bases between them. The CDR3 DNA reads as TGTGCCAGCTTTGACCGTAGCAATCAGCCCCAGCATTTT. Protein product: CASFDRSNQPQHF.